The 8 T cell receptor beta chains given below trace back to one sample, sequenced in a study of control samples from healthy donors and cancer patients. Sequencing was performed with immunoSEQ multiplex PCR; in TCRdb, only in-frame clones are kept and a portion is missing. The table lists 150,000 to 200,000 clones, roughly 91% of them singletons. Material for sequencing was blood. The receptors derive from a woman younger than 45 in good health.

This clone was counted a few times. The chain has TRBV6-4 and TRBJ2-3, with 8 bases fitting TRBD2. Germline CDR1 reads MRHNA; CDR2 reads SNTAGT. Germline trimming cut 3 bases from V and 4 bases from J; bases unmatched to any gene: 3. CDR3 length equals 14 residues. In DNA form, the CDR3 reads TGTGCCAGCAGTGATCTCGGGGGGGCAGATACGCAGTATTTT. This encodes CASSDLGGADTQYF.

The chain recombines TRBV7-7 with TRBJ2-5; 8 nucleotides match TRBD1. CDR3 length: 16 residues. The V gene end was trimmed by 4 bases and the J gene end by 4 bases; junction bases not matched to a gene: 11. Germline values: CDR1 SSHAT, CDR2 FNYEAQ (reference sequence). Here the CDR3 DNA reads TGTGCCAGCAGCTCGGTGGGGGCAGGGGGCGCAGAGACCCAGTACTTC. Encoded protein: CASSSVGAGGAETQYF.

This clone appeared a few times. V and J are TRBV28 and TRBJ2-5; TRBD2 agrees at 8 bases. Per the germline V gene, CDR1 is MDHEN and CDR2 is SYDVKM. The V gene end was trimmed by 7 bases and the J gene end by 7 bases; junction bases not matched to a gene: 8. The CDR3 consists of 13 residues. CDR3 region: CASIGTSLVTQYF. The CDR3 bases are TGTGCCAGCATTGGGACTAGTCTCGTGACCCAGTACTTC.

This clone was observed once. The V and J genes are TRBV4-1 and TRBJ2-7, with D possibly matching TRBD2 (5 bases). CDR1 and CDR2 from the germline V gene are MGHRA and YSYEKL. With 1 base removed from V and 2 bases from J, the gap between germline ends came to 9 bases. The CDR3 is 14 amino acids. The CDR3 region is CASSQGGLPYEQYF. The CDR3 DNA sequence: TGCGCCAGCAGCCAAGGTGGACTCCCCTACGAGCAGTACTTC.

This clone was seen only once. V usage is TRBV6-1 and J usage is TRBJ2-7, with D hard to call. The length of the CDR3 is 14 residues. The ends were cut back, 1 base at V and 1 base at J, with 8 bases in the middle. CDR1 is MNHNS, CDR2 SASEGT, per germline. CDR3 residues: CASSEEVGSYEQYF. In nucleotides, the CDR3 is TGTGCCAGCAGTGAAGAGGTAGGGTCCTACGAGCAGTACTTC.

J is TRBJ1-4 and V is TRBV7-8; 8 nucleotides match TRBD1. This CDR3 is 16 amino acids long. Germline CDR1 reads SGHVS; CDR2 reads FQNEAQ. Unmatched junction bases numbered 10, after V lost 2 bases and J lost 8 bases. DNA of the CDR3: TGTGCCAGCAGCTTACGGACCCAGGGGGCCAGGGAAAAACTGTTTTTT. Amino acids: CASSLRTQGAREKLFF.

This chain connects TRBV18 to TRBJ2-7; 8 bases line up with TRBD1. The germline CDR1 and CDR2 sequences are KGHSH and LQKENI. This CDR3 has 13 residues. With 5 bases clipped from V and 1 base from J, the junction kept 1 base outside the gene matches. This CDR3 is CASSGQGSYEQYF. CDR3 in DNA: TGTGCCAGCTCAGGACAGGGATCCTACGAGCAGTACTTC. Looking up the rest from reference TRBV18 and TRBJ2-7 gives the full variable domain: NAGVMQNPRHLVRRRGQEARLRCSPMKGHSHVYWYRQLPEEGLKFMVYLQKENIIDESGMPKERFSAEFPKEGPSILRIQQVVRGDSAAYFCASSGQGSYEQYFGPGTRLTVT.

The chain combines TRBV18 with TRBJ1-1, with 8 bases lining up with TRBD1. The ends lost 3 bases at V and 5 bases at J; junction bases unmatched: 5. This CDR3 comprises 14 residues. CDR1 and CDR2 from the germline V gene are KGHSH and LQKENI. CDR3 DNA sequence: TGTGCCAGCTCACCGGACAGGGAAGTTACTGAAGCTTTCTTT. Protein: CASSPDREVTEAFF.